These T cell receptor beta chains were read from a single sample in a study of T cells in Graves' hyperthyroidism and ophthalmopathy. Each CDR3 protein gets one entry after TCRdb re-called the multiplex PCR reads with MiXCR. The sample has around 400,000 distinct CDR3 sequences; about 25% are singletons. Sequences were obtained from blood. The receptors originated from a man aged 45-65 years with Graves' hyperthyroidism. Both conserved end residues are part of each CDR3. The D gene is left open where the match is weak. Size is omitted from some rows. Given values are once, few, many or a class for expanded clones.

len	d_gene	v_gene	abundance	j_gene	CDR3aa	CDR3nt
17	TRBD2	TRBV7-9	.	TRBJ2-3	CASSLLASGRASDTQYF	TGTGCCAGCAGCTTACTGGCTAGCGGGAGGGCCTCAGATACGCAGTATTTT
13	.	TRBV6-1	few	TRBJ2-6	CASSLVRSHVLTF	TGTGCCAGCAGTCTCGTGCGGTCCCATGTCCTGACTTTC
15	.	TRBV6-1	.	TRBJ2-1	CASSQGVWEYNEQFF	TGTGCCAGCAGCCAAGGGGTCTGGGAATACAATGAGCAGTTCTTC
11	.	TRBV30	few	TRBJ2-5	CAWSPGETQYF	TGTGCCTGGAGTCCTGGGGAGACCCAGTACTTC
17	TRBD1	TRBV5-1	few	TRBJ2-3	CASSLGAVGQSTDTQYF	TGCGCCAGCAGCTTGGGCGCCGTGGGACAGAGCACAGATACGCAGTATTTT
13	.	TRBV5-6	few	TRBJ2-7	CASSFSASYEQYF	TGTGCCAGCAGCTTTAGCGCCTCCTACGAGCAGTACTTC
15	.	TRBV5-1	many	TRBJ2-1	CASSTSGTSYNEQFF	TGTGCCAGCTCGACTTCCGGGACAAGCTACAATGAGCAGTTCTTC
16	.	TRBV20-1	.	TRBJ2-1	CSANQKPGGDYNEQFF	TGCAGTGCTAACCAAAAACCAGGGGGGGACTACAATGAGCAGTTCTTC
14	.	TRBV27	.	TRBJ2-7	CASSTAESPYEQYF	TGTGCCAGCTCTACGGCGGAGTCTCCGTACGAGCAGTACTTC
14	.	TRBV12-3/TRBV12-4	.	TRBJ1-5	CASSLLGLGQPQHF	TGTGCCAGCAGTTTGTTGGGGTTGGGTCAGCCCCAGCATTTT
14	TRBD2	TRBV20-1	.	TRBJ2-7	CSARGTSGHYEQYF	TGCAGTGCTAGAGGGACTAGCGGGCACTACGAGCAGTACTTC
16	TRBD1	TRBV7-8	few	TRBJ2-5	CASSSLGTVTRGTQYF	TGTGCCAGCAGCTCCCTCGGGACAGTTACGAGGGGGACCCAGTACTTC
12	TRBD2	TRBV6-1	.	TRBJ2-7	CASTGGLYEQYF	TGTGCCAGCACGGGGGGACTCTACGAGCAGTACTTC
14	TRBD2	TRBV4-1	many	TRBJ2-3	CASSQDSREGTQYF	TGCGCCAGCAGCCAAGATTCGCGGGAGGGTACGCAGTATTTT
16	.	TRBV9	.	TRBJ2-3	CASSVFGGEGTDTQYF	TGTGCCAGCAGCGTATTCGGGGGCGAAGGCACAGATACCCAGTATTTT
15	TRBD2	TRBV6-1	few	TRBJ2-1	CASSSGTSGDNEQFF	TGTGCCAGCTCCTCCGGGACTAGCGGAGACAATGAGCAGTTCTTC
14	TRBD2	TRBV30	many	TRBJ2-3	CAQRTGLATDTQYF	TGTGCCCAAAGAACCGGACTAGCGACAGATACGCAGTATTTT
15	.	TRBV3-1	many	TRBJ1-1	CASSQEGALKSEAFF	TGTGCCAGCAGCCAAGAAGGTGCCCTGAAGAGTGAAGCTTTCTTT
14	TRBD2	TRBV3-1	.	TRBJ2-1	CASSWGRASFEQFF	TGTGCCAGCAGCTGGGGGAGGGCCAGTTTTGAGCAGTTCTTC
12	.	TRBV5-1	.	TRBJ2-1	CASRTSYNEQFF	TGCGCCAGCAGGACTAGTTACAATGAGCAGTTCTTC
13	.	TRBV10-2	few	TRBJ1-2	CASIPGGGYGYTF	TGCGCCAGCATCCCCGGGGGGGGCTATGGCTACACCTTC
16	TRBD1	TRBV3-1	many	TRBJ1-1	CASSHPGTGEDTEAFF	TGTGCCAGCAGCCACCCCGGGACAGGGGAGGACACTGAAGCTTTCTTT
15	.	TRBV7-2	many	TRBJ2-5	CASSLGNRPSETQYF	TGTGCCAGCAGCTTGGGGAACAGGCCCTCGGAGACCCAGTACTTC